This T cell receptor (beta chain) emerged from a study of control samples from healthy donors and cancer patients. Only in-frame clones appear in the TCRdb table, and some are missing; sequencing was by immunoSEQ multiplex PCR. Among 50,000 to 55,000 clones listed, more than 70% were seen once. The V gene's germline CDR1 is SGHNT and CDR2 YYREEE (reference sequence). Between the trimmed V and J ends, which lost 4 bases and 7 bases, there was a span of 14 bases. The CDR3 runs to 14 residues. Sequences were obtained from PBMCs. The V and J genes are TRBV5-4 and TRBJ2-2, with D possibly TRBD2 on 5 matching bases. The sequence came from a man aged 40-50 years with colorectal cancer. CDR3 bases: TGTGCCAGCAGCCTATACAACGGGAACGGGGAGCTGTTTTTT. Its protein is CASSLYNGNGELFF.